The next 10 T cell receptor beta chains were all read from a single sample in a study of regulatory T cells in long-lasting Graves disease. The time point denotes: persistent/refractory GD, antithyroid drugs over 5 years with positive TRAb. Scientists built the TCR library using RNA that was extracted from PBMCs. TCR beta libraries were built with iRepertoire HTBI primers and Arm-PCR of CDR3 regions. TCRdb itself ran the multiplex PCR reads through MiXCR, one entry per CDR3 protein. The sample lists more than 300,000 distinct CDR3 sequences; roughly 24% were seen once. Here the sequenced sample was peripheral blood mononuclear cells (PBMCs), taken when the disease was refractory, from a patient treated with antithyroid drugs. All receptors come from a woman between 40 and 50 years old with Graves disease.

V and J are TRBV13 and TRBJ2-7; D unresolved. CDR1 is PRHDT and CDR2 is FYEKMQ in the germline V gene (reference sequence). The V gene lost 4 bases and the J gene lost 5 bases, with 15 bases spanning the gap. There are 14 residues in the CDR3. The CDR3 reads CASSSRLGIDEQYF. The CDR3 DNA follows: TGTGCCAGCAGCTCGCGCCTGGGTATTGACGAGCAGTACTTC. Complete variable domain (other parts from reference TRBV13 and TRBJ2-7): AAGVIQSPRHLIKEKRETATLKCYPIPRHDTVYWYQQGPGQDPQFLISFYEKMQSDKGSIPDRFSAQQFSDYHSELNMSSLELGDSALYFCASSSRLGIDEQYFGPGTRLTVT.

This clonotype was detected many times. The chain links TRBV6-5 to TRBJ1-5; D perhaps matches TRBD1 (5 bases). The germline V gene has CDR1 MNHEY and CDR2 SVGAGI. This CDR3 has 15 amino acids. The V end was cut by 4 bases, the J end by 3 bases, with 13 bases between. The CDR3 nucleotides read TGTGCCAGCAGTTCCCCAGGGCAGTTCAATCAGCCCCAGCATTTT. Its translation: CASSSPGQFNQPQHF.

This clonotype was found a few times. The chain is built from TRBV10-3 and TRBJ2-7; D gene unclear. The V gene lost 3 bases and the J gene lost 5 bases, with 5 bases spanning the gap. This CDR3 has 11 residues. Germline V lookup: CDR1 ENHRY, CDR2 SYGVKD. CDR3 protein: CAISEWDEQYF. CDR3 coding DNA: TGTGCCATCAGTGAATGGGACGAGCAGTACTTC.

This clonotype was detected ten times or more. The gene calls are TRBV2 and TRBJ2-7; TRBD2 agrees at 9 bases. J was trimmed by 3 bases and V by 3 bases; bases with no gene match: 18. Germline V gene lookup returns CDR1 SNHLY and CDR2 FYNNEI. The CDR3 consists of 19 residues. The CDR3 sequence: CASSDLAWREGLLIYEQYF. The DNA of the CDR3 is TGTGCCAGCAGTGATCTTGCCTGGCGGGAGGGCCTCTTGATCTACGAGCAGTACTTC.

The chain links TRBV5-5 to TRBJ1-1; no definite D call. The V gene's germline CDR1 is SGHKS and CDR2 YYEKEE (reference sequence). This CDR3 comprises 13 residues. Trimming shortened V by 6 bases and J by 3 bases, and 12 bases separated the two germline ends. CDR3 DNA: TGTGCCAGCAACCGGGGAGTGGACACTGAAGCTTTCTTT. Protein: CASNRGVDTEAFF.

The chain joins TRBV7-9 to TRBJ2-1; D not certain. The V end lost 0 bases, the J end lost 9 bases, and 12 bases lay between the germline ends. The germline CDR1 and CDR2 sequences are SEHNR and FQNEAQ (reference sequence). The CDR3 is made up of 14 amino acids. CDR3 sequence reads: CASSLAGAGPEQFF. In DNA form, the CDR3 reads TGTGCCAGCAGCTTAGCGGGCGCCGGTCCTGAGCAGTTCTTC.

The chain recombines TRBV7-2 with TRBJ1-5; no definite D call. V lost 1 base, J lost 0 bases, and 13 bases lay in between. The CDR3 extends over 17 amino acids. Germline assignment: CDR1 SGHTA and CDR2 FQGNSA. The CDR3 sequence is CASSLGRAAYSNQPQHF. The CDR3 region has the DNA TGTGCCAGCAGCTTAGGTAGGGCAGCTTATAGCAATCAGCCCCAGCATTTT.

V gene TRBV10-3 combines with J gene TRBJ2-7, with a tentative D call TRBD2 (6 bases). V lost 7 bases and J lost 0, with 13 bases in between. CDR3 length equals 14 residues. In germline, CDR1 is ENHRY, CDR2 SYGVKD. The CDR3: CAIKGLGGSYEQYF. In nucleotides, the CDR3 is TGTGCCATCAAAGGACTGGGGGGCTCCTACGAGCAGTACTTC.

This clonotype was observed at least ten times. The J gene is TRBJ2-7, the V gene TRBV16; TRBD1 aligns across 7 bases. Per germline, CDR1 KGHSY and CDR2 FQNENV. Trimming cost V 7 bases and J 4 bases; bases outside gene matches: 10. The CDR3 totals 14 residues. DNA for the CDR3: TGTGCCAGCACCCTGGGGGACAGTTGGTACGAGCAGTACTTC. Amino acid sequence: CASTLGDSWYEQYF.

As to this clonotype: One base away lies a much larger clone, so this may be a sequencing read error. The CDR3 protein is CASSKRVGTPLYEQYF. In DNA, the CDR3 is TGTGCCAGCAGCAAGAGGGTAGGGACGCCACTCTACGAGCAGTACTTC. This sequence joins TRBV7-2 and TRBJ2-7; D assignment may be TRBD1 or TRBD2 (5 bases each). Germline assignment: CDR1 SGHTA and CDR2 FQGNSA. Trimming left V 5 bases short and J 3 bases short, with 20 bases between. CDR3 length: 16 amino acids. Filled out from reference TRBV7-2 and TRBJ2-7, the complete variable domain reads GAGVSQSPSNKVTEKGKDVELRCDPISGHTALYWYRQSLGQGLEFLIYFQGNSAPDKSGLPSDRFSAERTGGSVSTLTIQRTQQEDSAVYLCASSKRVGTPLYEQYFGPGTRLTVT.